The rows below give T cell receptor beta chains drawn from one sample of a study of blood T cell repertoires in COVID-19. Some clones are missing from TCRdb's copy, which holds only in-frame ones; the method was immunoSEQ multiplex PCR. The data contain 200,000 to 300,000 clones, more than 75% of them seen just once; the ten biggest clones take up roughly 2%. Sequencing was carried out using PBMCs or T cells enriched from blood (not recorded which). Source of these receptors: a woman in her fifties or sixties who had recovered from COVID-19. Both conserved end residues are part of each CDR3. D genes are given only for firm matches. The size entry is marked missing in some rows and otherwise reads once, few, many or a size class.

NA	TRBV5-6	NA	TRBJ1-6	CASSFGGMVYNSPLHF	TGTGCCAGCAGCTTTGGGGGGATGGTATATAATTCACCCCTCCACTTT
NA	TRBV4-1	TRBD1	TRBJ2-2	CASSQIMTGVTNTGELFF	TGCGCCAGCAGCCAAATAATGACAGGGGTGACGAACACCGGGGAGCTGTTTTTT
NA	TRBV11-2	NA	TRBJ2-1	CASSALVVVGEQFF	TGTGCCAGCAGCGCCCTAGTAGTAGTCGGTGAGCAGTTCTTC
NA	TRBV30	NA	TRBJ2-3	CAWKVGGPGDTQYF	TGTGCCTGGAAGGTGGGGGGGCCCGGAGATACGCAGTATTTT
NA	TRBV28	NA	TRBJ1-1	CASRLQGFTEAFF	TGTGCCAGCAGGCTACAGGGTTTCACTGAAGCTTTCTTT
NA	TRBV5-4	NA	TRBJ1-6	CASSLEGRPPLHF	TGTGCCAGCAGCTTGGAAGGGAGGCCACCCCTCCACTTT
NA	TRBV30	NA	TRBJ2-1	CAWSVGLAGSNEQFF	TGTGCCTGGAGTGTAGGGCTAGCTGGGAGCAATGAGCAGTTCTTC
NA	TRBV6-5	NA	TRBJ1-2	CASSYSRGHGYTF	TGTGCCAGCAGTTACTCCAGGGGCCATGGCTACACCTTC
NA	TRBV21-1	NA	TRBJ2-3	CASSKGGGLADTDTQYF	TGTGCCAGCAGCAAAGGAGGCGGACTAGCCGACACAGATACGCAGTATTTT
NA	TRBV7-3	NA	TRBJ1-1	CASSLTIQAEAFF	TGTGCCAGCAGCTTAACAATCCAGGCCGAAGCTTTCTTT
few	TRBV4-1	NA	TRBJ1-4	CATKLREIQIGANEKLFF	TGCGCCACCAAGCTGAGAGAGATCCAAATAGGGGCTAATGAAAAACTGTTTTTT
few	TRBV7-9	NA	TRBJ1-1	CASSLDMNTEAFF	TGTGCCAGCAGCCTGGACATGAACACTGAAGCTTTCTTT
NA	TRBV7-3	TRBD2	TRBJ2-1	CASSIMTSGVNNEQFF	TGTGCCAGCAGCATCATGACTAGCGGGGTGAACAATGAGCAGTTCTTC
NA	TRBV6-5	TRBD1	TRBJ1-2	CASSQTGGSYGYTF	TGTGCCAGCAGTCAAACAGGGGGCTCCTATGGCTACACCTTC
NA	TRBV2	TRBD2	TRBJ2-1	CASSVGLALTYNEQFF	TGTGCCAGCAGTGTCGGACTAGCGTTAACCTACAATGAGCAGTTCTTC
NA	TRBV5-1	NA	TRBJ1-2	CASTEVPDGYGYTF	TGCGCCAGCACAGAAGTGCCCGACGGGTATGGCTACACCTTC
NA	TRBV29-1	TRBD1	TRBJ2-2	CSVRDRGNTGELFF	TGCAGCGTTCGGGACAGGGGAAACACCGGGGAGCTGTTTTTT
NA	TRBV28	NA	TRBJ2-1	CASSPRGGTGVRNEQFF	TGTGCCAGCAGTCCACGGGGCGGAACGGGAGTAAGGAATGAGCAGTTCTTC
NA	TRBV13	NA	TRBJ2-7	CASSLVGLGVAEQYF	TGTGCCAGCAGCTTAGTGGGGCTAGGGGTAGCCGAGCAGTACTTC
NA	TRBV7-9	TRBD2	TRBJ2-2	CALPGTSGSGELFF	TGTGCCCTCCCCGGGACTAGTGGATCCGGGGAGCTGTTTTTT
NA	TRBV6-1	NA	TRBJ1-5	CASSEDKTYSNQPQHF	TGTGCCAGCAGTGAAGATAAGACATATAGCAATCAGCCCCAGCATTTT
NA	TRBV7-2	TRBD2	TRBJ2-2	CASSFTGGTGELFF	TGTGCCAGCAGCTTTACGGGGGGCACCGGGGAGCTGTTTTTT
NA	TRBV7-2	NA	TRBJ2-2	CASSQARLTQYTGELFF	TGTGCCAGCAGCCAAGCGAGACTAACTCAGTATACCGGGGAGCTGTTTTTT
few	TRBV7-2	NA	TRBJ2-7	CASSLPPGEQYF	TGTGCCAGCAGCTTACCCCCGGGTGAGCAGTACTTC
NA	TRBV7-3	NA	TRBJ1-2	CASSRGPGRGYGYTF	TGTGCCAGCAGTCGTGGGCCTGGCAGGGGTTATGGCTACACCTTC
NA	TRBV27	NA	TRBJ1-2	CASSPGGGGGYTF	TGTGCCAGCAGTCCCGGGGGAGGGGGTGGCTACACCTTC